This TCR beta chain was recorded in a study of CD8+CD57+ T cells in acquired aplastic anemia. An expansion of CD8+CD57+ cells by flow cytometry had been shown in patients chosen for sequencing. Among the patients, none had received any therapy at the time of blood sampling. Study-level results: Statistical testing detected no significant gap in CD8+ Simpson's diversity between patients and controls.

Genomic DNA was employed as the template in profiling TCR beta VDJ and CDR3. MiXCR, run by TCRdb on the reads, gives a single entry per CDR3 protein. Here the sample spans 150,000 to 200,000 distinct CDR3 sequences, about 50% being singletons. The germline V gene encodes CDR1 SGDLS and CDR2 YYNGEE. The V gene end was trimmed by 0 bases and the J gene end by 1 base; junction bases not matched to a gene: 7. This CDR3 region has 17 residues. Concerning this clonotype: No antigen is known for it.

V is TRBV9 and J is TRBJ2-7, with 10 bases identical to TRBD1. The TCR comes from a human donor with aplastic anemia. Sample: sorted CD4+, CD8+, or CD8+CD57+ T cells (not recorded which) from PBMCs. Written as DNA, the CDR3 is TGTGCCAGCAGCGTAGTCGGGGGACAGGGGTATTCCTACGAGCAGTACTTC. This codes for CASSVVGGQGYSYEQYF.